This TCR beta chain was identified in a study of T cell changes during pregnancy in multiple sclerosis. The CDR3 runs to 14 residues. The V gene lost 1 base and the J gene lost 4 bases, with 10 bases spanning the gap. Germline V gene lookup returns CDR1 SGHDN and CDR2 FVKESK. TCRdb's table, derived via immunoSEQ multiplex PCR, lists solely in-frame clones and lacks some. The table records 55,000 to 95,000 clones, about 92% of them present only once. This chain joins TRBV14 and TRBJ1-1, with D maybe TRBD1 (5 bases). Sequenced material: peripheral blood, taken in the second trimester of pregnancy. This receptor was obtained from a female donor in good health, enrolled as a control in a pregnancy study. The CDR3 loop reads CASSQVQGGTEAFF. The CDR3 DNA follows: TGTGCCAGCAGCCAAGTCCAGGGTGGCACTGAAGCTTTCTTT.